These T cell receptor beta chains were read from a single sample in a study of PD-L1 blockade in urothelial cancer. Clones were read by immunoSEQ multiplex PCR, and TCRdb kept only the in-frame ones, dropping some. Of 40,000 to 45,000 clones listed, about four fifths are singletons. This sample comprised PBMCs, obtained around atezolizumab (anti-PD-L1) treatment. Every receptor here comes from a man aged 55 to 70 with urothelial cancer. CDR3s include the opening cysteine and the closing phenylalanine or tryptophan. The order of the fields is J gene, V gene, D gene, clone size, CDR3 DNA, CDR3 protein. The D gene is left open where the match is weak. Only part of the rows carry a size: once, few, many, or a class if the clone is expanded.

TRBJ1-6,TRBV5-5,NA,once,TGTGCCAGCAGCTTGGGGCCGCAGAGGGATTCACCCCTCCACTTT,CASSLGPQRDSPLHF
TRBJ2-7,TRBV11-2,NA,NA,TGTGCCAGCAGCTTAGATCTATCAGGGGCCTACGAGCAGTACTTC,CASSLDLSGAYEQYF
TRBJ2-7,TRBV29-1,TRBD1,once,TGCAGCGTGGTGACAGGGGGCCTTGATGAGCAGTACTTC,CSVVTGGLDEQYF
TRBJ1-2,TRBV6-1,TRBD1,once,TGTGCCAGCAATATGGACAGGGGGCAGGGCTACACCTTC,CASNMDRGQGYTF
TRBJ2-3,TRBV4-1,NA,NA,TGCGCCAGCAGCCAATGGGCTCCCAGCACAGATACGCAGTATTTT,CASSQWAPSTDTQYF
TRBJ2-7,TRBV28,TRBD1,NA,TGTGCCAGCAGTGTCATCCAGGGGGTCCCTTCCTACGAGCAGTACTTC,CASSVIQGVPSYEQYF
TRBJ2-7,TRBV28,TRBD2,NA,TGTGCCAGCGGTTCCCGGGGGGTGGGGGTGCGAGAGCAGTACTTC,CASGSRGVGVREQYF
TRBJ1-2,TRBV2,NA,NA,TGTGCCAGCCTTCGGACAGCCTCTAACTATGGCTACACCTTC,CASLRTASNYGYTF
TRBJ2-2,TRBV30,NA,NA,TGTGCCTGGAGTCGGGGTTTGGTCGGGGAGCTGTTTTTT,CAWSRGLVGELFF
TRBJ2-7,TRBV2,NA,NA,TGTGCCAGCAGACCGGGAAAGGACGAGCAGTACTTC,CASRPGKDEQYF
TRBJ2-2,TRBV13,TRBD2,once,TGTGCCAGCAGGCACGGGACTAGCGAGGTCGGGGAGCTGTTTTTT,CASRHGTSEVGELFF
TRBJ1-2,TRBV11-2,NA,NA,TGTGCCAGCAGCTTAGTTTGGGACACGGGCTATGGCTACACCTTC,CASSLVWDTGYGYTF
TRBJ2-6,TRBV30,NA,NA,TGTGCCTGCGGGTCCGGGGCCAACGTCCTGACTTTC,CACGSGANVLTF
TRBJ2-5,TRBV10-3,TRBD2,NA,TGTGCCATCTCGGCGGGGGGGAGGCAAGAGACCCAGTACTTC,CAISAGGRQETQYF
TRBJ1-4,TRBV28,TRBD1,NA,TGTGCCAGCAGTACCCGGACAGGAAATGAAAAACTGTTTTTT,CASSTRTGNEKLFF
TRBJ1-2,TRBV18,TRBD1,NA,TGTGCCAGCTCACCAGAGACGACAGGGTCCCACGCGGGCTACACCTTC,CASSPETTGSHAGYTF
TRBJ2-7,TRBV2,TRBD1,NA,TGTGCCAGCAGTGGAGACAGGGATTTCTCCTACGAGCAGTACTTC,CASSGDRDFSYEQYF
TRBJ2-1,TRBV5-1,TRBD1,NA,TGCGCCAGCAGCGCCCGGGGACAGGGTCCTTACAATGAGCAGTTCTTC,CASSARGQGPYNEQFF
TRBJ2-3,TRBV4-1,TRBD1,NA,TGCGCCAGCAGCCAGACAGGGTTTGAAACAGATACGCAGTATTTT,CASSQTGFETDTQYF
TRBJ2-2,TRBV19,TRBD2,once,TGTGCCAGTAGTATACTCGCCCTAGCGGGGAGGTTATCCGGGGAGCTGTTTTTT,CASSILALAGRLSGELFF
TRBJ1-5,TRBV4-1,NA,medium-sized,TGCGCCAGCAGCCAAGATGACAGTCAGCCCCAGCATTTT,CASSQDDSQPQHF
TRBJ2-3,TRBV2,TRBD2,once,TGTGCCAGCAGTGATGAGCCAGCGGGGTTAACAGATACGCAGTATTTT,CASSDEPAGLTDTQYF
TRBJ1-6,TRBV14,NA,NA,TGTGCCAGCAGCCAAGTTCGGGGGTCACCCCTCCACTTT,CASSQVRGSPLHF
TRBJ2-2,TRBV4-1,TRBD1,few,TGCGCCAGCAGCCATTCAGGGGGCTCGAACACCGGGGAGCTGTTTTTT,CASSHSGGSNTGELFF
TRBJ1-1,TRBV5-5,TRBD1,NA,TGTGCCAGCAGCTTGGCCGGGACAGGGAATACTGAAGCTTTCTTT,CASSLAGTGNTEAFF
TRBJ2-1,TRBV5-6,NA,NA,TGTGCCAGCACCGGATGGGGGGATTCCCCCTACAATGAGCAGTTCTTC,CASTGWGDSPYNEQFF
TRBJ1-2,TRBV7-8,NA,NA,TGTGCCAGCAGCTTAGGGAGAACAGGAACTAACTATGGCTACACCTTC,CASSLGRTGTNYGYTF
TRBJ1-1,TRBV14,TRBD1,NA,TGTGCCAGCAGCCGAGACAGGGCGGACACTGAAGCTTTCTTT,CASSRDRADTEAFF
TRBJ2-2,TRBV5-1,NA,NA,TGCGCCAGCAGCTTGGCCGATTTTCTCCAGGGATACACCGGGGAGCTGTTTTTT,CASSLADFLQGYTGELFF
TRBJ2-2,TRBV28,TRBD1,NA,TGTGCCAGCAGGAGTGGGACAGGCGGGGAGCTGTTTTTT,CASRSGTGGELFF
TRBJ2-7,TRBV4-1,NA,NA,TGCGCCAGCAGCCAGACTCTGCTTGGCTACGAGCAGTACTTC,CASSQTLLGYEQYF
TRBJ1-4,TRBV15,NA,NA,TGTGCCACCAGCAGTGCCCGTCCGGAGACAGTTAGAGGCGAAAAACTGTTTTTT,CATSSARPETVRGEKLFF
TRBJ2-5,TRBV12-2,NA,NA,TGTGCAAGTCGCCCCCCGGGCGGACATCCCCAAGAGACCCAGTACTTC,CASRPPGGHPQETQYF
TRBJ1-2,TRBV2,TRBD1,NA,TGTGCCAGCAGTGCCGGGACAGGGGGCTATGGCTACACCTTC,CASSAGTGGYGYTF
TRBJ2-7,TRBV4-1,TRBD2,NA,TGCGCCAGCAGCCGGACTAGCGGAGTCATCTACGAGCAGTACTTC,CASSRTSGVIYEQYF
TRBJ2-3,TRBV11-3,TRBD1,NA,TGTGCCAGCTCCTCAGGTAGGACAGGGAGCACAGATACGCAGTATTTT,CASSSGRTGSTDTQYF
TRBJ2-7,TRBV30,NA,NA,TGTGCCTGGAACAGTTACCTGGACGAGCAGTACTTC,CAWNSYLDEQYF
TRBJ2-5,TRBV10-2,NA,once,TGCGCCAGCAGGGGAGCAGGCTACCAAGAGACCCAGTACTTC,CASRGAGYQETQYF
TRBJ2-5,TRBV6-6,NA,NA,TGTGCCAGCAGTTACTCAAGGGGGTACCAAGAGACCCAGTACTTC,CASSYSRGYQETQYF
TRBJ2-6,TRBV19,TRBD1,few,TGTGCCAGTAGTGACAGGGGGCCAGGGGCCAACGTCCTGACTTTC,CASSDRGPGANVLTF
TRBJ2-3,TRBV10-3,TRBD2,NA,TGTGCCATCAGTGGACGGGGGGGCGCAGATACGCAGTATTTT,CAISGRGGADTQYF
TRBJ1-1,TRBV5-6,NA,NA,TGTGCCAGCAGCTTCACTCGTCGGGCTGAAGCTTTCTTT,CASSFTRRAEAFF
TRBJ2-7,TRBV6-8,NA,NA,TGTGTTAGCAGTTACGGGGCGGCATACGAGCAGTACTTC,CVSSYGAAYEQYF
TRBJ1-1,TRBV18,TRBD1,few,TGTGCCAGCTCACCACCTTCACAGGGGGCGGCTTTCTTT,CASSPPSQGAAFF
TRBJ2-2,TRBV6-6,NA,NA,TGTGCCAGCAGACAACCGGGCGGGGAGCTGTTTTTT,CASRQPGGELFF
TRBJ2-5,TRBV11-2,NA,NA,TGTGCCAGCAGCTTAAGGGGGACACGGCAAGAGACCCAGTACTTC,CASSLRGTRQETQYF
TRBJ2-7,TRBV11-3,TRBD1,NA,TGTGCCAGCAGCCGCAGACAGGGGACCTACGAGCAGTACTTC,CASSRRQGTYEQYF
TRBJ2-1,TRBV11-2,TRBD2,once,TGTGCCAGCAGCACCGGGGGGAGGGGCCGAACCTACAATGAGCAGTTCTTC,CASSTGGRGRTYNEQFF
TRBJ1-2,TRBV19,NA,NA,TGTGCCAGTACCATCACCCGGGGGGAGAGTGGCTACACCTTC,CASTITRGESGYTF
TRBJ2-7,TRBV2,NA,NA,TGTGCCAGCAATCGGGGAGGTCCCGAGCAGTACTTC,CASNRGGPEQYF
TRBJ2-2,TRBV5-1,NA,NA,TGCGCCAGCAGCTTGATCCGTAGGGGCAGGACCGGGGAGCTGTTTTTT,CASSLIRRGRTGELFF
TRBJ2-1,TRBV5-6,NA,NA,TGTGCCAGCAGTTACTTCCTCAGGGGTGGAAATGAGCAGTTCTTC,CASSYFLRGGNEQFF
TRBJ2-3,TRBV6-5,NA,NA,TGTGCCAGCAGTTCGTCTCCCACAGATACGCAGTATTTT,CASSSSPTDTQYF
TRBJ1-1,TRBV19,NA,NA,TGTGCCAGTAGTATAGTACCGGACACCATACCCACTGAAGCTTTCTTT,CASSIVPDTIPTEAFF
TRBJ2-2,TRBV19,NA,NA,TGTGCCAGCACACTAGGTACCGGGGAGCTGTTTTTT,CASTLGTGELFF